The rows below give T cell receptor beta chains drawn from one sample of a study of blood T cell repertoires in COVID-19. TCRdb keeps only in-frame clones here, not all; method: immunoSEQ multiplex PCR. This table holds 350,000 to 550,000 clones, about 90% found once. Sequencing input: PBMCs or T cells enriched from blood (not recorded which). The receptor set was obtained from a woman younger than 35 with acute COVID-19. The CDR3 runs from the conserved cysteine through the conserved F or W. The D gene is left open where the match is weak. Clone size appears in some rows only: once, few, many, or a class for an expanded clone.

TRBV3-1/TRBV3-2	-	-	TRBJ1-4	15	CASSQDQSGGLKLFF	TGTGCCAGCAGCCAAGATCAATCGGGAGGGTTAAAACTGTTTTTT
TRBV4-1	-	-	TRBJ1-3	18	CASSQGRQGKVSENTIYF	TGCGCCAGCAGCCAAGGACGGCAGGGCAAGGTTTCCGAAAACACCATATATTTT
TRBV6-2/TRBV6-3	TRBD2	few	TRBJ2-3	17	CASSYPYSGRAPDTQYF	TGTGCCAGCAGTTACCCTTACAGCGGGAGGGCTCCAGATACGCAGTATTTT
TRBV9	TRBD2	-	TRBJ2-1	17	CASSEKPGLGDYNEQFF	TGTGCCAGCAGCGAGAAGCCGGGACTAGGAGACTACAATGAGCAGTTCTTC
TRBV5-6	TRBD1	once	TRBJ1-5	14	CASSSGQANQPQHF	TGTGCCAGCAGCTCGGGACAGGCCAATCAGCCCCAGCATTTT
TRBV2	TRBD1	-	TRBJ2-1	14	CASRAGGPGNEQFF	TGTGCCAGCAGAGCAGGGGGCCCAGGGAATGAGCAGTTCTTC
TRBV12-3/TRBV12-4	-	-	TRBJ2-5	13	CASGGTSQETQYF	TGTGCCAGCGGGGGGACTTCCCAAGAGACCCAGTACTTC
TRBV27	TRBD1	once	TRBJ1-2	13	CASSGGTDYGYTF	TGTGCCAGCAGTGGAGGGACAGACTATGGCTACACCTTC
TRBV7-6	-	-	TRBJ2-1	13	CASSSLERVEQFF	TGTGCCAGCAGCTCCCTCGAGCGGGTCGAGCAGTTCTTC
TRBV27	TRBD1	many	TRBJ1-2	16	CASSLSNDRGVYGYTF	TGTGCCAGCAGTTTATCGAACGACAGGGGTGTCTATGGCTACACCTTC
TRBV30	-	-	TRBJ1-5	15	CAWSPNSQFNQPQHF	TGTGCCTGGAGCCCGAACAGCCAATTCAATCAGCCCCAGCATTTT
TRBV19	TRBD1	-	TRBJ1-1	14	CASSATGGNTEAFF	TGTGCCAGTAGTGCCACAGGGGGGAACACTGAAGCTTTCTTT
TRBV6-2/TRBV6-3	-	-	TRBJ1-2	13	CASSFSGIGGYTF	TGTGCCAGCAGTTTTTCAGGGATTGGTGGCTACACCTTC
TRBV6-5	TRBD1	once	TRBJ1-2	15	CASSYSGTGGYGYTF	TGTGCCAGCAGTTACTCCGGGACAGGGGGATATGGCTACACCTTC
TRBV7-9	-	-	TRBJ2-5	14	CASSLVTAQETQYF	TGTGCCAGCAGCTTAGTCACAGCCCAAGAGACCCAGTACTTC
TRBV15	-	-	TRBJ2-7	14	CATSRTVLTYEQYF	TGTGCCACCAGCAGGACAGTCCTGACCTACGAGCAGTACTTC
TRBV4-3	-	-	TRBJ1-4	17	CASGLRDLRPENEKLFF	TGCGCCAGCGGTCTCCGGGATCTGAGGCCGGAAAATGAAAAACTGTTTTTT
TRBV7-6	TRBD2	-	TRBJ2-1	15	CASSFGGGSYNEQFF	TGTGCCAGCAGCTTTGGCGGGGGCTCCTACAATGAGCAGTTCTTC
TRBV5-1	-	-	TRBJ2-1	16	CASTTREAGSYNEQFF	TGCGCCAGCACCACTAGAGAAGCGGGTTCCTACAATGAGCAGTTCTTC
TRBV28	TRBD1	-	TRBJ1-1	12	CASSLRDRMAFF	TGTGCCAGCAGTTTGAGGGACAGGATGGCTTTCTTT
TRBV11-2	-	-	TRBJ2-7	13	CASSTSGSYEQYF	TGTGCCAGTTCCACATCAGGCTCCTACGAGCAGTACTTC
TRBV27	TRBD1	-	TRBJ1-4	14	CASSLSGQGRKLFF	TGTGCCAGCAGTTTATCTGGACAGGGTAGGAAACTGTTTTTT
TRBV5-1	TRBD1	few	TRBJ1-2	15	CASSLGYGTGDGYTF	TGCGCCAGCAGCTTGGGGTACGGGACAGGGGATGGCTACACCTTC
TRBV2	TRBD2	-	TRBJ2-3	16	CASSELSGRGGNTQYF	TGTGCCAGCAGTGAGCTTAGCGGGAGGGGAGGAAATACGCAGTATTTT
TRBV7-2	-	-	TRBJ2-6	17	CASSLAVYTSGANVLTF	TGTGCCAGCAGCTTAGCGGTGTACACATCTGGGGCCAACGTCCTGACTTTC
TRBV5-4	-	-	TRBJ1-2	15	CASSLVRASNYGYTF	TGTGCCAGCAGCCTGGTGCGTGCGTCTAACTATGGCTACACCTTC
TRBV12-3/TRBV12-4	-	-	TRBJ1-2	12	CASSLTSWGYTF	TGTGCCAGCAGTTTAACGAGTTGGGGCTACACCTTC
TRBV19	-	few	TRBJ1-5	14	CASSSTGFVQPQHF	TGTGCCAGTAGTTCAACAGGGTTTGTTCAGCCCCAGCATTTT
TRBV11-2	-	-	TRBJ1-1	15	CASSRTPTRDTEAFF	TGTGCCAGCAGCCGAACCCCGACAAGAGACACTGAAGCTTTCTTT
TRBV28	-	-	TRBJ1-4	17	CASSFFGQIATNEKLFF	TGTGCCAGCAGTTTTTTTGGCCAGATCGCAACTAATGAAAAACTGTTTTTT
TRBV5-5	-	few	TRBJ2-1	13	CASSGSSNNEQFF	TGTGCCAGCAGCGGAAGTAGCAACAATGAGCAGTTCTTC
TRBV9	TRBD1	-	TRBJ2-6	18	CASSVGTGTISGANVLTF	TGTGCCAGCAGCGTAGGGACAGGGACGATATCTGGGGCCAACGTCCTGACTTTC
TRBV9	TRBD1	-	TRBJ1-6	15	CASSVEGAANSPLHF	TGTGCCAGCAGCGTAGAGGGGGCAGCTAATTCACCCCTCCACTTT
TRBV7-2	-	-	TRBJ1-1	16	CASTLPRGVIGTEAFF	TGTGCCAGCACCCTCCCACGGGGGGTAATAGGGACTGAAGCTTTCTTT
TRBV29-1	-	-	TRBJ2-1	13	CSVLPLAVNEQFF	TGCAGCGTCCTTCCATTAGCAGTCAATGAGCAGTTCTTC
TRBV19	-	-	TRBJ1-5	17	CASSVRARFRSNQPQHF	TGTGCCAGTAGTGTGAGGGCAAGGTTTCGTTCTAATCAGCCCCAGCATTTT
TRBV5-1	-	-	TRBJ2-2	15	CASSFSSGMTGELFF	TGCGCCAGCAGCTTCTCGTCGGGGATGACCGGGGAGCTGTTTTTT
TRBV3-1/TRBV3-2	-	-	TRBJ1-3	13	CASSQEYGNTIYF	TGTGCCAGCAGCCAAGAATATGGAAACACCATATATTTT
TRBV19	-	once	TRBJ1-2	15	CASSAPEQGVKGYTF	TGTGCCAGTAGTGCCCCCGAACAGGGAGTGAAGGGCTACACCTTC
TRBV11-2	-	-	TRBJ2-6	16	CASSPWVRPGANVLTF	TGTGCCAGCAGCCCCTGGGTCAGGCCTGGGGCCAACGTCCTGACTTTC
TRBV11-2	TRBD1	once	TRBJ1-5	15	CASSSKDRPGQPQHF	TGTGCCAGCAGCTCCAAGGACAGGCCGGGGCAGCCCCAGCATTTT
TRBV6-1	-	-	TRBJ1-1	12	CASSEWAGEAFF	TGTGCCAGCAGTGAATGGGCGGGTGAAGCTTTCTTT
TRBV10-3	TRBD1	-	TRBJ1-6	16	CAISMGGTGNNSPLHF	TGTGCCATCAGTATGGGAGGGACAGGCAATAATTCACCCCTCCACTTT
TRBV9	-	-	TRBJ1-3	15	CASSVAGGEGNTIYF	TGTGCCAGCAGCGTAGCAGGAGGGGAAGGAAACACCATATATTTT
TRBV24-1	-	-	TRBJ2-2	17	CATSGSEAALNTGELFF	TGTGCCACCAGTGGGTCCGAGGCAGCTTTGAACACCGGGGAGCTGTTTTTT